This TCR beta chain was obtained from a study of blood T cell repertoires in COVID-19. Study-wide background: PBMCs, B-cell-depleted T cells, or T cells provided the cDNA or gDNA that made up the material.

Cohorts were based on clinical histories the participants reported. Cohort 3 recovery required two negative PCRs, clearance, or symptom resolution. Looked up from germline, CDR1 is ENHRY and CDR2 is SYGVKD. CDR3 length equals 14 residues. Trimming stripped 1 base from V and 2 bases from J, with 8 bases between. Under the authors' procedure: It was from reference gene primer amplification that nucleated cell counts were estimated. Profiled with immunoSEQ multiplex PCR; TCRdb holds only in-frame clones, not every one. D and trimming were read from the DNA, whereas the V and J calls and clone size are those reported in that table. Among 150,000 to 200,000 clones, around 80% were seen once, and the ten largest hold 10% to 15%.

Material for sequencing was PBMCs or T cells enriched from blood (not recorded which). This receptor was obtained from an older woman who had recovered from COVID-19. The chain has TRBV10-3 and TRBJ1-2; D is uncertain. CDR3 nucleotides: TGTGCCATCAGTGAGTTCCAGGAAAACTATGGCTACACCTTC. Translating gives CAISEFQENYGYTF.